Listed here are 10 T cell receptor beta chains from one sample, sequenced in a study of cytomegalovirus exposure and HLA in healthy donors. PCR primers comprised 60 Vbeta and 13 Jbeta primers. This table comes from immunoSEQ multiplex PCR, and its TCRdb copy is limited to in-frame clones, with some not included. The repertoire consists of under 200,000 clones, with 60% to 80% occurring once and the leading ten covering about an eighth. What was sequenced was PBMCs. The receptors originated from a man in his fifties or sixties in good health and CMV-seropositive.

Of note for this clone: One end of the junction fails to match germline, which may point to a read error. The J gene is TRBJ2-5, the V gene TRBV27, with TRBD1 identical over 9 bases. Per the germline V gene, CDR1 is MNHEY and CDR2 is SMNVEV (reference sequence). The CDR3 length is 16 residues. DNA for the CDR3: TGTGCCAGCAGTACACAGGGACAGGGCTTTCAAGAGTCCCAGTACTTC. It yields the protein CASSTQGQGFQESQYF.

This clone was recorded only once. The chain combines TRBV12-5 with TRBJ2-1; tentatively, D is TRBD1 (6 bases). Germline CDR1 is LGHNT and CDR2 is FRNRAP. V lost 6 bases and J lost 5, with 11 bases in between. The CDR3 length is 13 residues. CDR3 residues: CASGYREDNEQFF. For the CDR3, the DNA is TGTGCTAGTGGGTACAGGGAAGACAATGAGCAGTTCTTC.

This rearrangement joins TRBV6-5 to TRBJ1-1, with 9 nucleotides matching TRBD1. Germline CDR1 MNHEY, CDR2 SVGAGI. The CDR3 has 13 amino acids. V was pared by 5 bases and J by 8 bases, with 6 bases of the junction left unmatched. DNA for the CDR3: TGTGCCAGCAGTACCGCGACAGGGGGGGAAGCTTTCTTT. Its protein product is CASSTATGGEAFF.

This clone was found a few times. The chain links TRBV11-2 to TRBJ1-1, with D perhaps matching TRBD1 (5 bases). Trimming stripped 5 bases from V and 0 bases from J, with 13 bases between. Germline V CDR1 and CDR2: SGHAT, FQNNGV. The CDR3 is 15 residues long. This CDR3 reads CASSPKTAMNTEAFF. CDR3 DNA: TGTGCCAGCAGCCCCAAGACAGCCATGAACACTGAAGCTTTCTTT. Filled out from reference TRBV11-2 and TRBJ1-1, the complete variable domain reads EAGVAQSPRYKIIEKRQSVAFWCNPISGHATLYWYQQILGQGPKLLIQFQNNGVVDDSQLPKDRFSAERLKGVDSTLKIQPAKLEDSAVYLCASSPKTAMNTEAFFGQGTRLTVV.

This chain uses TRBV7-2 with TRBJ2-7; 9 nucleotides align to TRBD1. Germline assignment: CDR1 SGHTA and CDR2 FQGNSA. V gave up 5 bases and J gave up 4 bases; unmatched junction bases: 9. The CDR3 is made up of 15 amino acids. The DNA of the CDR3 is TGTGCCAGCAGCCCCGGACAGGGGCCATTATACGAGCAGTACTTC. It is translated as CASSPGQGPLYEQYF. The full variable domain, its missing parts supplied by reference TRBV7-2 and TRBJ2-7, is GAGVSQSPSNKVTEKGKDVELRCDPISGHTALYWYRQSLGQGLEFLIYFQGNSAPDKSGLPSDRFSAERTGGSVSTLTIQRTQQEDSAVYLCASSPGQGPLYEQYFGPGTRLTVT.

The chain is built from TRBV18 and TRBJ2-7; D is possibly TRBD1 (6 bases). Trimming stripped 0 bases from V and 6 bases from J, with 6 bases between. Germline CDR1 and CDR2: KGHSH and LQKENI. The CDR3 contains 12 residues. CDR3 sequence (DNA): TGTGCCAGCTCACCACCCAGGGGCGAGCAGTACTTC. Translation: CASSPPRGEQYF.

The chain recombines TRBV27 with TRBJ2-7, with TRBD1 as a possible D gene (6 bases). Trimming took 2 bases from V and 0 from J, leaving 11 bases between them. This CDR3 has 15 amino acids. Germline CDR1 MNHEY, CDR2 SMNVEV (reference sequence). CDR3 bases: TGTGCCAGCAGTTTACCAGGGGCCCTCTCCTACGAGCAGTACGTC. Residues: CASSLPGALSYEQYV.

The CDR3: CASSTPLPDRGEQGLGETQYF. The CDR3 nucleotides are TGTGCCAGTAGTACCCCACTACCTGACAGGGGCGAACAAGGGCTTGGAGAGACCCAGTACTTC. V and J are TRBV19 and TRBJ2-5; 8 bases match TRBD1. The germline gives CDR1 LNHDA, CDR2 SQIVND (reference sequence). This CDR3 contains 21 residues. V lost 4 bases to trimming and J lost 4 bases; unmatched junction nucleotides: 26. The full variable domain, in which reference TRBV19 and TRBJ2-5 provide the parts outside the CDR3, is DGGITQSPKYLFRKEGQNVTLSCEQNLNHDAMYWYRQDPGQGLRLIYYSQIVNDFQKGDIAEGYSVSREKKESFPLTVTSAQKNPTAFYLCASSTPLPDRGEQGLGETQYFGPGTRLLVL.

The chain recombines TRBV5-1 with TRBJ1-2, with D possibly being TRBD1 (6 bases). CDR3 size: 17 residues. V lost 4 bases to trimming and J lost 2 bases, with 21 bases between them. The germline gives CDR1 SGHRS, CDR2 YFSETQ. For the CDR3, the DNA is TGCGCCAGCAGCCTAGGACAGATAAAAGTCCGAAACTATGGCTACACCTTC. It is translated as CASSLGQIKVRNYGYTF.

The chain joins TRBV28 to TRBJ1-2; unclear D gene. The CDR3 covers 13 residues. Trimming cost V 7 bases and J 0 bases, with 9 bases left between them. The germline V gene has CDR1 MDHEN and CDR2 SYDVKM. The CDR3 DNA reads as TGTGCCAGCAATCCGGGAACTAACTATGGCTACACCTTC. Its protein product is CASNPGTNYGYTF.